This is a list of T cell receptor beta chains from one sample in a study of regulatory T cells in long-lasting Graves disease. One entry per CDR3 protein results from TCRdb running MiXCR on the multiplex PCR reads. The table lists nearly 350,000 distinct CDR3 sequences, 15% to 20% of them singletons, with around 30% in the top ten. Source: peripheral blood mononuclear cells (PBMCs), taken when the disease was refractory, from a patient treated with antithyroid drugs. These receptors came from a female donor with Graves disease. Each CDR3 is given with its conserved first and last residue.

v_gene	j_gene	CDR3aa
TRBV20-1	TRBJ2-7	CSAREGTGNDEQYF
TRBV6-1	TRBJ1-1	CASSPASVLNTEAFF
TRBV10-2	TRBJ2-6	CASSESTLGPGANVLTF
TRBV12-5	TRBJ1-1	CASGLAQGAGNTEAFF
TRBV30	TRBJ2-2	CARRSGVNTGELFF
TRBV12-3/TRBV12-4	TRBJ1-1	CASTPWREGGSTEAFF
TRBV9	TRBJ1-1	CASSEHSGYTEAFF
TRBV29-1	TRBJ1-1	CSVPRQGNTEAFF
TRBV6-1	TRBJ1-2	CASSRDRARGGYTF
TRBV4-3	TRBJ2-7	CASSQGRGATYEQYF
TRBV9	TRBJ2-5	CASSRTSHSYKETQYF
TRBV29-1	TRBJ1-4	CSGGQGSEKLFF
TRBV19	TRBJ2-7	CASSIGSGSSPYEQYF
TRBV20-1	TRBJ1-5	CSARPGGVNQPQHF
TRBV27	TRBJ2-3	CASSSGRLRADTQYF
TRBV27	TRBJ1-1	CASSFLAVNTEAFF
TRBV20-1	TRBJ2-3	CSARSGGGASDTQYF
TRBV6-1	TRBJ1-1	CASSQGTPNTEAFF
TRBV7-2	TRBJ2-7	CASSLAFGVGRLWGSQVEQYF
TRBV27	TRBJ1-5	CASSVREGRNQPQHF
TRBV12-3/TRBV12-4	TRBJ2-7	CASRPSGVGYEQYF
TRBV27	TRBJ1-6	CASSFSGGYNSPLHF
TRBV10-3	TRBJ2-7	CAISGQGSRSYEQYF
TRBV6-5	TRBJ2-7	CASSYRTSGDAYEQYF
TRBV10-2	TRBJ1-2	CASSEGTGGAYGYTF
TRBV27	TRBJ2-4	CASATYVHGKNIQYF
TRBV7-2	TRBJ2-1	CASSVPSVVYNEQFF
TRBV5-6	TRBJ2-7	CASSLIRPRTTTYEQYF
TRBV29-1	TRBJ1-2	CSVDEENYGYTF
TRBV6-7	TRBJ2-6	CASVDPGQGADGANVLTF
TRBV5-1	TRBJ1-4	CASSPTGQHNEKLFF